These 4 T cell receptor beta chains share one sample of origin, sequenced in a study of blood T cells in healthy people across ages (dated by TCRdb to between 2015 and 2017). Libraries were made using 5' RACE. Reads for this sample came from an Illumina HiSeq 2500. A second 7 to 11 cycle PCR used a sample-barcoded 5' primer and a J-beta primer mix. TCRdb applied fastp at Q25 and MiXCR to the public reads, then kept only in-frame beta chains. When rows share a CDR3 protein, they turn into one entry using the most common DNA and genes. The sample yields some 800,000 distinct CDR3 sequences; 40% to 50% were counted once. The biggest ten clones account for under 20% of the sample. Sequencing was done on a sample of blood. These TCRs come from a man in his 60s in good health.

The chain employs TRBV27 and TRBJ2-7; D possibly uses TRBD1 or TRBD2 (5 bases each). CDR1 is MNHEY, CDR2 SMNVEV, per germline (reference sequence). V was cut by 5 bases and J by 2 bases, with 13 bases left in between. CDR3 size: 14 residues. DNA of the CDR3: TGTGCCAGCAGTCAGGGAGTCCTTACCTACGAGCAGTACTTC. Translated, it gives CASSQGVLTYEQYF.

This clonotype was counted only a few times. The V call is TRBV3-1, the J call TRBJ2-3, with D perhaps TRBD1 (5 bases). CDR3 length equals 12 residues. CDR1 is LGHDT and CDR2 is YNNKEL in the germline V gene (reference sequence). V shed 1 base and J shed 7 bases, with 6 bases lying between them. The CDR3 bases are TGTGCCAGCAGCCAAGGACAGAATACGCAGTATTTT. This encodes CASSQGQNTQYF.

The chain has TRBV7-9 and TRBJ1-1; D gene uncertain. The CDR3 is 14 residues long. Trimming cost V 4 bases and J 7 bases, with 16 bases left between them. CDR1 and CDR2 from the germline V gene are SEHNR and FQNEAQ (reference sequence). CDR3: CASSSRMGSFEAFF. CDR3 nucleotide sequence: TGTGCCAGCAGCTCCCGAATGGGGAGTTTTGAAGCTTTCTTT.

This chain joins TRBV29-1 and TRBJ2-1, with D perhaps matching TRBD2 (7 bases). The DNA end favors TRBJ2-7, so the J call may be wrong. CDR1 SQVTM and CDR2 ANQGSEA come from the germline V gene. The CDR3 has 13 residues. The CDR3 here is CSVGGGSYNEQYF. The CDR3 DNA sequence: TGCAGCGTTGGGGGGGGCTCCTACAATGAGCAGTACTTC.